This section outlines one T cell receptor (beta chain) sequence together with its context. No antigen is known for it. All the patients suffered relapse after autologous stem cell transplantation, and brentuximab vedotin exposure differed. From thawed PBMCs, CD4+ T cells were purified using magnetic negative selection. These data come from a study of PD-1 blockade in classical Hodgkin lymphoma. Here immunoSEQ multiplex PCR was the method, and the copy in TCRdb shows in-frame clones only, minus some. The data hold about 35,000 clones, with 80% to 95% observed a single time. General observations from the study: CD4+ but not CD8+ TCR diversity rose significantly by C4D1.

The material sequenced was CD4+ T cells from blood, taken at baseline. The sequence was obtained from a human donor with classical Hodgkin lymphoma.

The CDR3 region has the DNA TGTGCCAGTAGTAGACGGACTAGCGGGAAAAGCACAGATACGCAGTATTTT. Translation gives CASSRRTSGKSTDTQYF. J is TRBJ2-3 and V is TRBV19, with TRBD2 identical over 12 bases. This CDR3 is built from 17 residues. V dropped 4 bases and J dropped 0; count of bases not matched to a gene: 5. The germline V gene encodes CDR1 LNHDA and CDR2 SQIVND (reference sequence).